This T cell receptor beta chain appears in the sequencing data of a study of T cells expressing NK-cell markers. Points on this clonotype: What it recognizes is unknown.

Germline values: CDR1 SEHNR, CDR2 FQNEAQ (reference sequence). The CDR3 loop spans 16 amino acids. TCRdb reworked the 5' RACE reads into one entry per CDR3 protein, no DNA. The table for this sample gives about 150,000 distinct CDR3 sequences. Whole-study findings and limits: Topping the CD3+CD56-NKG2C+ fraction as well were these clonotypes, in a few donors.

The sequence derives from a woman aged 45-59 years in good health. The chain couples TRBV7-9 to TRBJ2-4; absent DNA, TCRdb's TRBD2 call cannot be checked. The sample taken for sequencing was blood T cells: a sorted CD56 or NKG2C T cell subset, CD4+ or CD8+ T cells, or bulk PBMC T cells (not recorded which). The chain's CDR3 is CASSPLLSREYNIQYF. Full variable domain (rest looked up from reference TRBV7-9 and TRBJ2-4): DTGVSQNPRHKITKRGQNVTFRCDPISEHNRLYWYRQTLGQGPEFLTYFQNEAQLEKSRLLSDRFSAERPKGSFSTLEIQRTEQGDSAMYLCASSPLLSREYNIQYFGAGTRLSVL.